The next 28 T cell receptor beta chains were all read from a single sample in a study of T cells in Graves' hyperthyroidism and ophthalmopathy (dated 2019 in TCRdb). Library method: multiplex PCR. The instrument given in TCRdb is Illumina HiSeq 2000. TCR beta CDR3 regions were amplified from RNA transcripts. The TCR CDR3 was subjected to a first round of RT-PCR using the HTBI primer set and the Qiagen OneStep RT-PCR kit. TCRdb reprocessed the public reads (quality trimming at Q25 with fastp, clone calling with MiXCR) and kept in-frame beta chains. Each record represents a unique CDR3 protein, reported with the most common genes and DNA among its rows. The sample yields about 420,000 distinct CDR3 sequences; roughly 14% were counted once. In total, the top ten clones hold about 7.7% of the sample. Sequencing input: blood. Receptor source: a woman aged 18-29 years with Graves' hyperthyroidism.

This clonotype was recorded many times. V gene TRBV4-1 combines with J gene TRBJ1-1; D perhaps matches TRBD1 (5 bases). The CDR3 spans 17 residues. V was clipped by 0 bases and J by 0 bases, with 14 bases between them. Germline values: CDR1 MGHRA, CDR2 YSYEKL. The chain's CDR3 is CASSQDVSGGMNTEAFF. DNA of the CDR3: TGCGCCAGCAGCCAAGACGTCAGTGGGGGGATGAACACTGAAGCTTTCTTT.

In this sample, this clonotype turned up many times. The chain links TRBV7-9 to TRBJ2-5; TRBD2 matches at 15 bases. Germline-derived CDR1 and CDR2 are SEHNR and FQNEAQ (reference sequence). CDR3 length: 18 amino acids. Losses at the gene ends were 5 bases for V and 4 bases for J; bases not matched to a gene: 11. CDR3 DNA sequence: TGTGCCAGCAGCCCAGGACTAGCGGGAGGGCCGGTACGAGAGACCCAGTACTTC. Translating gives CASSPGLAGGPVRETQYF.

Many counts were recorded for this clonotype. The rearrangement joins TRBV11-2 to TRBJ2-1; 10 bases map to TRBD2. This CDR3 is built from 15 residues. Germline-derived CDR1 and CDR2 are SGHAT and FQNNGV. J was trimmed by 3 bases and V by 4 bases; bases with no gene match: 3. CDR3 region: CASSSLAGDYNEQFF. In nucleotides, the CDR3 is TGTGCCAGCAGCTCTCTAGCGGGGGACTACAATGAGCAGTTCTTC.

This clonotype was found many times. This sequence joins TRBV30 and TRBJ2-7; no clear D. Between the trimmed V and J ends, which lost 0 bases and 4 bases, there was a span of 16 bases. Germline assignment: CDR1 GTSNPN and CDR2 SVGIG (reference sequence). This CDR3 has 15 amino acids. CDR3 DNA: TGTGCCTGGAGTGTACTGGGTAGCAGCCGTTACGAGCAGTACTTC. This gives the protein CAWSVLGSSRYEQYF.

The chain employs TRBV25-1 and TRBJ1-2, with D possibly TRBD1 on 6 matching bases. Trimming took off 5 bases at V and 5 bases at J, with 9 bases between the two ends. The CDR3 is made up of 12 amino acids. Germline V gene sequence: CDR1 MGHDK, CDR2 SYGVNS. DNA of the CDR3: TGTGCCAGCAGTAACAGGGAGTATGGCTACACCTTC. Protein: CASSNREYGYTF.

This clonotype was observed at least ten times. The chain uses TRBV6-1 and TRBJ2-1; D remains unclear. V dropped 6 bases and J dropped 8 bases, with 20 bases sitting between them. The CDR3 has 15 amino acids. CDR1 and CDR2 (germline): MNHNS, SASEGT. As DNA, the CDR3 is TGTGCCAGCAGAACTCCGGGCCCCCTCCTGCATGAGCAGTTCTTC. This gives the protein CASRTPGPLLHEQFF.

This clonotype has at least ten counts. V is TRBV6-1 and J is TRBJ2-5, with a tentative D call TRBD2 (6 bases). CDR1 and CDR2 from the germline V gene are MNHNS and SASEGT. The CDR3 spans 14 residues. Trimming took 7 bases from V and 1 from J, leaving 13 bases between them. CDR3 sequence reads: CASTPGDLQETQYF. The CDR3 bases are TGTGCCAGCACCCCGGGGGACCTCCAAGAGACCCAGTACTTC.

The gene calls are TRBV25-1 and TRBJ2-1, with D hard to call. With 6 bases removed from V and 1 base from J, the gap between germline ends came to 10 bases. The germline V gene has CDR1 MGHDK and CDR2 SYGVNS. The length of the CDR3 is 14 residues. This CDR3 is CASRSWESYNEQFF. CDR3 in DNA: TGTGCCAGCAGGTCTTGGGAATCCTACAATGAGCAGTTCTTC.

The chain joins TRBV4-1 to TRBJ2-7; D gene unclear. Trimming removed 0 bases at V and 2 bases at J, with 17 bases between. CDR1 and CDR2 from the germline V gene are MGHRA and YSYEKL. The CDR3 is 17 residues long. CDR3 DNA sequence: TGCGCCAGCAGCCAAGATTTTGCAGGCGGAGTTACCTACGAGCAGTACTTC. Protein sequence: CASSQDFAGGVTYEQYF.

This clonotype was detected many times. The V and J genes are TRBV2 and TRBJ2-5, with D perhaps given as TRBD1 or TRBD2 (6 bases each). The germline V and J ends were trimmed by 8 bases and 4 bases, with 20 bases remaining between them. CDR1 is SNHLY, CDR2 FYNNEI, per germline. The CDR3 runs to 15 residues. The CDR3 region is CASQSYRVGGETQYF. In DNA form, the CDR3 reads TGTGCCAGCCAGTCGTACAGGGTGGGGGGAGAGACCCAGTACTTC. Together with reference TRBV2 and TRBJ2-5, the CDR3 gives the full variable domain: EPEVTQTPSHQVTQMGQEVILRCVPISNHLYFYWYRQILGQKVEFLVSFYNNEISEKSEIFDDQFSVERPDGSNFTLKIRSTKLEDSAMYFCASQSYRVGGETQYFGPGTRLLVL.

The chain combines TRBV4-1 with TRBJ2-3; 7 nucleotides agree with TRBD2. The CDR3 extends over 16 amino acids. The V gene end was trimmed by 4 bases and the J gene end by 4 bases; junction bases not matched to a gene: 11. Per germline, CDR1 MGHRA and CDR2 YSYEKL. The CDR3 protein is CASSPARGRAADTQYF. The CDR3 nucleotides read TGCGCCAGCAGCCCGGCTCGCGGGAGAGCGGCAGATACGCAGTATTTT.

The chain carries TRBV6-2 or TRBV6-3 and TRBJ2-7, with no clear D. The V end was cut by 5 bases, the J end by 5 bases, with 10 bases between. CDR1 and CDR2 (germline): MNHEY, SVGEGT. The CDR3 consists of 12 residues. CDR3 protein: CASSPSIDEQYF. The CDR3 bases are TGTGCCAGCAGTCCCTCGATAGACGAGCAGTACTTC.

This clonotype was found many times. The rearrangement uses TRBV20-1 and TRBJ2-7, with D unclear. This CDR3 comprises 12 residues. In germline, CDR1 is DFQATT, CDR2 SNEGSKA (reference sequence). V lost 5 bases to trimming and J lost 6 bases, with 14 bases between them. The chain's CDR3 is CSAAWPPGEQYF. The CDR3 region has the DNA TGCAGTGCTGCGTGGCCTCCGGGCGAGCAGTACTTC.

The chain is built from TRBV4-1 and TRBJ2-7; TRBD2 aligns across 9 bases. Germline-derived CDR1 and CDR2 are MGHRA and YSYEKL. The V and J ends lost 5 bases and 2 bases, in that order; junction bases with no gene match: 4. This CDR3 is 14 amino acids long. CDR3 sequence (DNA): TGCGCCAGCAGCGCGGGGGGGGTAACCTACGAGCAGTACTTC. Its translation: CASSAGGVTYEQYF.

This clonotype was seen once. V and J are TRBV19 and TRBJ1-2; perhaps TRBD1 as D (5 bases). The V gene lost 6 bases and the J gene lost 3 bases, with 14 bases spanning the gap. This CDR3 has 14 residues. Germline V gene lookup returns CDR1 LNHDA and CDR2 SQIVND (reference sequence). The CDR3 coding sequence is TGTGCCAGTAGGGGGACCGGACCTCACTATGGCTACACCTTC. It specifies CASRGTGPHYGYTF.

This clonotype was seen at least ten times. V gene TRBV7-9 combines with J gene TRBJ1-2; 9 positions agree with TRBD1. CDR3 length: 13 residues. Germline lookup yields CDR1 SEHNR and CDR2 FQNEAQ (reference sequence). V shed 1 base, J shed 9 bases, and the junction held 3 bases outside the gene matches. The DNA of the CDR3 is TGTGCCAGCAGCTTAGGACAGGGGGGTAGCTACACCTTC. Translated: CASSLGQGGSYTF.

There are a few counts of this clonotype. The genes are TRBV5-5 and TRBJ2-5; TRBD1 agrees at 8 bases. Germline CDR1 and CDR2: SGHKS and YYEKEE (reference sequence). The J segment lost 2 bases and the V segment lost 4 bases, leaving 7 bases of the junction unmatched. The CDR3 has 15 amino acids. CDR3 DNA: TGTGCCAGCAGCCCTCGGACAGGGCGGCAAGAGACCCAGTACTTC. As protein: CASSPRTGRQETQYF. The complete variable domain, with remaining parts taken from reference TRBV5-5 and TRBJ2-5, reads DAGVTQSPTHLIKTRGQQVTLRCSPISGHKSVSWYQQVLGQGPQFIFQYYEKEERGRGNFPDRFSARQFPNYSSELNVNALLLGDSALYLCASSPRTGRQETQYFGPGTRLLVL.

This clonotype was recorded at least ten times. The chain has TRBV6-1 and TRBJ2-7; weak D call: TRBD1 (6 bases). Germline V gene data show CDR1 as MNHNS and CDR2 as SASEGT. Trimming removed 6 bases at V and 5 bases at J, with 20 bases between. The CDR3 is 15 amino acids. The CDR3 is CASRFRDTDFDEQYF. The CDR3 bases are TGTGCCAGCAGATTCCGGGACACCGATTTCGACGAGCAGTACTTC.

This clonotype was seen more than once but under ten times. This sequence joins TRBV20-1 and TRBJ1-4, with 9 nucleotides matching TRBD1. V gave up 3 bases and J gave up 7 bases; unmatched junction bases: 0. The CDR3 totals 12 residues. Per the germline V gene, CDR1 is DFQATT and CDR2 is SNEGSKA (reference sequence). In DNA form, the CDR3 reads TGCAGTGCTAGGGACAGGGGTGAAAAACTGTTTTTT. Translated, it gives CSARDRGEKLFF.

This clonotype was detected ten times or more. The chain combines TRBV7-3 with TRBJ1-1, with D possibly matching TRBD1 (6 bases). This CDR3 contains 13 residues. The V gene's germline CDR1 is SGHTA and CDR2 FQGTGA. V lost 3 bases to trimming and J lost 3 bases, with 8 bases between them. CDR3 protein: CASSFNRDTEAFF. CDR3 nucleotides: TGTGCCAGCAGCTTTAACAGGGACACTGAAGCTTTCTTT.

Sample share makes this clonotype hyperexpanded. J is TRBJ2-5 and V is TRBV28, with 9 bases lining up with TRBD1. The CDR3 length is 17 residues. Looked up from germline, CDR1 is MDHEN and CDR2 is SYDVKM. Trimming took 3 bases from V and 3 from J; bases not matched to a gene: 11. The DNA of the CDR3 is TGTGCCAGCAGTTTCCTCCGGGACAGGGAATTGGAAGAGACCCAGTACTTC. It is translated as CASSFLRDRELEETQYF.

At least ten counts were recorded for this clonotype. CDR3 bases: TGTGCCAGCAGCTTTGTAGCGGGAGACTACAATGAGCAGTTCTTC. The encoded protein is CASSFVAGDYNEQFF. The chain employs TRBV7-9 and TRBJ2-1, with 9 positions matching TRBD2. The germline gives CDR1 SEHNR, CDR2 FQNEAQ (reference sequence). The CDR3 contains 15 residues. The V segment lost 3 bases and the J segment 3 bases; nucleotides outside the gene matches: 3.

This clonotype was observed at least ten times. The chain employs TRBV10-3 and TRBJ2-7; 8 bases align to TRBD1. The germline gives CDR1 ENHRY, CDR2 SYGVKD. With 9 bases clipped from V and 0 bases from J, the junction kept 4 bases outside the gene matches. The CDR3 is made up of 13 amino acids. The CDR3 bases are TGTGCCATGGCCGGGACAGGCTCCTACGAGCAGTACTTC. It codes for CAMAGTGSYEQYF.

The chain employs TRBV19 and TRBJ2-3, with 9 positions matching TRBD2. Unmatched junction bases numbered 3, after V lost 5 bases and J lost 3 bases. The CDR3 length is 14 residues. Germline V CDR1 and CDR2: LNHDA, SQIVND (reference sequence). The CDR3 coding sequence is TGTGCCAGTAGTGATCTAGCGGGGACAGATACGCAGTATTTT. It encodes CASSDLAGTDTQYF. The variable domain in full, with the rest retrieved from reference TRBV19 and TRBJ2-3, is DGGITQSPKYLFRKEGQNVTLSCEQNLNHDAMYWYRQDPGQGLRLIYYSQIVNDFQKGDIAEGYSVSREKKESFPLTVTSAQKNPTAFYLCASSDLAGTDTQYFGPGTRLTVL.

This rearrangement joins TRBV12-3 or TRBV12-4 to TRBJ1-4; D gene ambiguous. V shed 10 bases and J shed 0 bases, with 12 bases lying between them. The CDR3 has 14 amino acids. The CDR3 DNA is TGTGCCACCCGTCAGCGGGCAACTAATGAAAAACTGTTTTTT. Protein product: CATRQRATNEKLFF.

The chain is built from TRBV5-8 and TRBJ1-1; D gene unclear. The CDR3 is made up of 14 amino acids. Germline V lookup: CDR1 SGHTS, CDR2 YDEGEE. The ends were cut back, 3 bases at V and 1 base at J, with 10 bases in the middle. CDR3 protein: CASSSGLRNTEAFF. The DNA of the CDR3 is TGTGCCAGCAGCTCCGGACTCAGGAACACTGAAGCTTTCTTT.

This clonotype was detected many times. V gene TRBV10-3 combines with J gene TRBJ1-2; possibly TRBD1 for D (6 bases). Trimming cost V 2 bases and J 5 bases, with 9 bases left between them. From germline, CDR1 is ENHRY and CDR2 SYGVKD. There are 13 residues in the CDR3. The CDR3 loop is CAISENREYGYTF. Here the CDR3 DNA reads TGTGCCATCAGTGAGAACAGGGAGTATGGCTACACCTTC.

This clonotype has ten or more counts. The CDR3 loop is CASLRSGANVLTF. The CDR3 coding sequence is TGTGCCAGCTTGCGGTCTGGGGCCAACGTCCTGACTTTC. The V and J genes are TRBV6-1 and TRBJ2-6; no clear D gene. The V and J ends lost 8 bases and 1 base respectively, with 6 bases between them. The CDR3 runs 13 residues. Germline V gene data show CDR1 as MNHNS and CDR2 as SASEGT.